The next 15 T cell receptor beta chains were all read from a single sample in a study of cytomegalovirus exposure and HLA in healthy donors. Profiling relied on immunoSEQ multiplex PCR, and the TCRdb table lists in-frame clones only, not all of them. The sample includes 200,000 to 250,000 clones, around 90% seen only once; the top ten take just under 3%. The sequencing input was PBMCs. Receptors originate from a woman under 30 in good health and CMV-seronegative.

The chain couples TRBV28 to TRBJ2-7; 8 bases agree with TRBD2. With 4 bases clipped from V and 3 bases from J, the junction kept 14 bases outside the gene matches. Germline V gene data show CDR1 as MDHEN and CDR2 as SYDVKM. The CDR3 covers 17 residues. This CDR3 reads CASSSTGGSPKNYEQYF. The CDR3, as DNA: TGTGCCAGCAGTTCGACGGGAGGGTCCCCGAAAAACTACGAGCAGTACTTC.

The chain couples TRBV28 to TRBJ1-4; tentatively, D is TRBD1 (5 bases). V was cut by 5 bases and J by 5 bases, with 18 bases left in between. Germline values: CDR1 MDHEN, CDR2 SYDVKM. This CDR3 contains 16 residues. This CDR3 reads CASSRSGIGLNEKLFF. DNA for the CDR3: TGTGCCAGCAGTAGATCAGGGATCGGATTAAATGAAAAACTGTTTTTT.

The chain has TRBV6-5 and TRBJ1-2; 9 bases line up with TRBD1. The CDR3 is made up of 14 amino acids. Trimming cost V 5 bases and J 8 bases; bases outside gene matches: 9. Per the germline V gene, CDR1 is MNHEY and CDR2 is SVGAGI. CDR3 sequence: CASSLQQGAPGYTF. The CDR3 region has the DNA TGTGCCAGCAGTCTACAACAGGGGGCGCCCGGCTACACCTTC.

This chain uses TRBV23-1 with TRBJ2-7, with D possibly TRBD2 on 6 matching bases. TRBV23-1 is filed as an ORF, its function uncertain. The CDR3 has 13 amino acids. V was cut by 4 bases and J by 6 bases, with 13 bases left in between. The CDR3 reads CASSPRSRGEQYF. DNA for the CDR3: TGCGCCAGCAGTCCAAGATCGCGGGGCGAGCAGTACTTC.

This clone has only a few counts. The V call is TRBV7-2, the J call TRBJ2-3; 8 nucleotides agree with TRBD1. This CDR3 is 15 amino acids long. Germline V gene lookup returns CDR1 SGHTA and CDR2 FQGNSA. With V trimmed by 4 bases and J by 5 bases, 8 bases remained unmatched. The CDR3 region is CASSWPGGGQDTQYF. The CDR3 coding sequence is TGTGCCAGCAGCTGGCCAGGGGGCGGACAAGATACGCAGTATTTT.

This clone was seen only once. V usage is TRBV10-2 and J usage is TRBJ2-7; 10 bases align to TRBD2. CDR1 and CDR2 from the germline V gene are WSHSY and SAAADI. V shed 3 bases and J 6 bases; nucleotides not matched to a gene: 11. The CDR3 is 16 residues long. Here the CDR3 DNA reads TGCGCCAGCAGTGATGCCTTTCTTAGCGGGAGGCTCGAGCAGTACTTC. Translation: CASSDAFLSGRLEQYF.

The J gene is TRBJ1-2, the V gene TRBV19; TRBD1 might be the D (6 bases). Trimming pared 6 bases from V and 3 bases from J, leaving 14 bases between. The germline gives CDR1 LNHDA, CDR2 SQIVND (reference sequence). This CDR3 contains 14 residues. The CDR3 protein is CASRRQASDYGYTF. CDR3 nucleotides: TGTGCCAGTAGACGACAGGCTTCGGACTATGGCTACACCTTC.

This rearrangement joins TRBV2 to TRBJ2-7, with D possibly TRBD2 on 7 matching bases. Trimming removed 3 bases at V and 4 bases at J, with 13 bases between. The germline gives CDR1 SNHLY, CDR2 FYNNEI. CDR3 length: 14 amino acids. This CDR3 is CASSESGGAYEQYF. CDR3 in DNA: TGTGCCAGCAGTGAGTCTGGGGGGGCTTACGAGCAGTACTTC.

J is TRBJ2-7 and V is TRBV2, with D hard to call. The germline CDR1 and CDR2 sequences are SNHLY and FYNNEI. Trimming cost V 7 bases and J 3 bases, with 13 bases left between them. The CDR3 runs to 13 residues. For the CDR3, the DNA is TGTGCCAGCAAATTGTTGGGCTACTACGAGCAGTACTTC. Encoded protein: CASKLLGYYEQYF.

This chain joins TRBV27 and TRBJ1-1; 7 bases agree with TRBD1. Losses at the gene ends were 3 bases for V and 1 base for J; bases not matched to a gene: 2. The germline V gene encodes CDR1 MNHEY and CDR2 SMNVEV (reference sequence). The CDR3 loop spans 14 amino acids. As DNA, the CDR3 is TGTGCCAGCAGTTTTGGGACAGCGAACACTGAAGCTTTCTTT. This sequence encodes CASSFGTANTEAFF.

The DNA of the CDR3 is TGTGCCAGCAGTTACTCAGGGGATGGCACAGATACGCAGTATTTT. This translates into CASSYSGDGTDTQYF. This chain uses TRBV6-5 with TRBJ2-3; perhaps TRBD1 as D (5 bases). Trimming took off 0 bases at V and 1 base at J, with 8 bases between the two ends. The CDR3 is 15 amino acids. Germline CDR1 is MNHEY and CDR2 is SVGAGI.

CDR3 sequence (DNA): TGCGCCAGCAGCTTCCTAGGTGGCCAAGAGACCCAGTACTTC. This translates into CASSFLGGQETQYF. The V and J genes are TRBV5-1 and TRBJ2-5; D is undetermined. V was cut by 2 bases and J by 1 base, with 9 bases left in between. This CDR3 comprises 14 residues. Germline CDR1 reads SGHRS; CDR2 reads YFSETQ. Filled out from reference TRBV5-1 and TRBJ2-5, the complete variable domain reads KAGVTQTPRYLIKTRGQQVTLSCSPISGHRSVSWYQQTPGQGLQFLFEYFSETQRNKGNFPGRFSGRQFSNSRSEMNVSTLELGDSALYLCASSFLGGQETQYFGPGTRLLVL.

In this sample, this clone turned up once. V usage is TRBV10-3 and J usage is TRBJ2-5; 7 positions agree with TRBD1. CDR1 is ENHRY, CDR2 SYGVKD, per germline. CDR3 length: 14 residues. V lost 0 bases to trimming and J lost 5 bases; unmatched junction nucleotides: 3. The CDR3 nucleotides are TGTGCCATCAGTGAGTCGACAGGGCTGGAGACCCAGTACTTC. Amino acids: CAISESTGLETQYF.

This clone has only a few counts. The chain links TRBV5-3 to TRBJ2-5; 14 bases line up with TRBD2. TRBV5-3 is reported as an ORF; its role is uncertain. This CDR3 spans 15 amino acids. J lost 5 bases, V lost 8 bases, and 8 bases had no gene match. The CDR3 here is CASEGLAGVGETQYF. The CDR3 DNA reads TGTGCCAGCGAGGGACTAGCGGGAGTCGGGGAGACCCAGTACTTC.

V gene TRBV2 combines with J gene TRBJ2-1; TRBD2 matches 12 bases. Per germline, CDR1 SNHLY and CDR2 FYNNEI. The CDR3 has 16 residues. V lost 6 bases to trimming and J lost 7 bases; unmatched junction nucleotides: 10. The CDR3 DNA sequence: TGTGCCAGCAGCGATAGACTAGCGGGAGTGGGGAATGAGCAGTTCTTC. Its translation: CASSDRLAGVGNEQFF.